These T cell receptor beta chains were read from a single sample in a study of blood T cell repertoires in COVID-19. This table comes from immunoSEQ multiplex PCR, and its TCRdb copy is limited to in-frame clones, with some not included. Of 250,000 to 350,000 clones in the sample, approximately 83% were seen once. The sample comprised peripheral blood. Receptors were obtained from a person between 65 and 79 years old with COVID-19, enrolled during active disease. Each CDR3 is given with its conserved first and last residue. The D gene is left open where the match is weak. The size field is filled for only some rows; it gives once, few, many or a size class.

D	J	V	size	CDR3	DNA
TRBD2	TRBJ2-7	TRBV28	few	CASSHGGGGGNYEQYF	TGTGCCAGCTCCCACGGGGGTGGGGGGGGGAACTACGAGCAGTACTTC
-	TRBJ2-2	TRBV5-1	-	CASSPGLPGELFF	TGCGCCAGCAGCCCGGGACTTCCCGGGGAGCTGTTTTTT
-	TRBJ2-2	TRBV14	-	CASSQGITGTPNTGELFF	TGTGCCAGCAGCCAAGGCATCACCGGGACACCAAACACCGGGGAGCTGTTTTTT
TRBD2	TRBJ2-1	TRBV25-1	-	CASSDLAGGPGSNEQFF	TGTGCCAGCAGTGACCTAGCGGGAGGGCCGGGGAGCAATGAGCAGTTCTTC
-	TRBJ1-2	TRBV4-1	-	CASSPAPGVHGYTF	TGCGCCAGCAGCCCCGCCCCAGGGGTACATGGCTACACCTTC
TRBD2	TRBJ2-7	TRBV2	-	CASTRTSVAYEQYF	TGTGCCAGCACCCGGACTAGCGTAGCCTACGAGCAGTACTTC
TRBD1	TRBJ2-1	TRBV7-9	-	CASRTGQANLDEQFF	TGTGCCAGCAGAACAGGACAGGCCAATCTGGATGAGCAGTTCTTC
-	TRBJ1-4	TRBV5-1	-	CASTIDGTGVEKLFF	TGCGCCAGCACCATAGACGGGACGGGGGTCGAAAAACTGTTTTTT
-	TRBJ1-6	TRBV4-2	-	CASSPGGDGSGSPLHF	TGTGCCAGCAGCCCGGGGGGGGACGGGTCGGGTTCACCCCTCCACTTT
TRBD1	TRBJ1-1	TRBV29-1	-	CSVQGATEAFF	TGCAGCGTCCAGGGGGCAACTGAAGCTTTCTTT
-	TRBJ2-7	TRBV28	-	CASEGGVPYEQYF	TGTGCCAGCGAAGGCGGTGTACCCTACGAGCAGTACTTC
-	TRBJ2-5	TRBV27	-	CASSLSDRQETQYF	TGTGCCAGCAGCCTCTCGGACAGACAAGAGACCCAGTACTTC
-	TRBJ2-7	TRBV4-2	-	CASSQEATVYEQYF	TGTGCCAGCAGCCAAGAGGCGACAGTCTACGAGCAGTACTTC
TRBD2	TRBJ2-3	TRBV7-2	once	CASSLRVFSTSGFTDTQYF	TGTGCCAGCAGCTTACGTGTCTTTTCGACTAGCGGATTCACAGATACGCAGTATTTT
TRBD1	TRBJ2-1	TRBV5-5	-	CASSFFGQGVNEQFF	TGTGCCAGCAGCTTTTTCGGACAGGGGGTTAATGAGCAGTTCTTC
TRBD2	TRBJ2-3	TRBV19	-	CASSNPTSKGSPDTQYF	TGTGCCAGTAGTAACCCGACTAGCAAAGGTTCCCCAGATACGCAGTATTTT
TRBD1	TRBJ1-2	TRBV28	-	CASSGGDSYGYTF	TGTGCCAGCAGTGGAGGGGACAGCTATGGCTACACCTTC
-	TRBJ1-1	TRBV30	-	CAWSIQGGTEAFF	TGTGCCTGGAGTATTCAAGGGGGCACTGAAGCTTTCTTT
TRBD1	TRBJ1-1	TRBV28	few	CASSFDRGFRSEAFF	TGTGCCAGCAGTTTTGACAGGGGGTTTCGTAGTGAAGCTTTCTTT
-	TRBJ1-2	TRBV5-8	-	CASSLDQGPWGYTF	TGTGCCAGCAGCTTGGACCAGGGTCCGTGGGGCTACACCTTC
-	TRBJ1-4	TRBV18	few	CASSPRVFGEKLFF	TGTGCCAGCTCACCCCGGGTATTTGGTGAAAAACTGTTTTTT
TRBD1	TRBJ1-2	TRBV28	-	CASRKQGANYGYTF	TGTGCCAGCAGGAAACAGGGGGCAAACTATGGCTACACCTTC